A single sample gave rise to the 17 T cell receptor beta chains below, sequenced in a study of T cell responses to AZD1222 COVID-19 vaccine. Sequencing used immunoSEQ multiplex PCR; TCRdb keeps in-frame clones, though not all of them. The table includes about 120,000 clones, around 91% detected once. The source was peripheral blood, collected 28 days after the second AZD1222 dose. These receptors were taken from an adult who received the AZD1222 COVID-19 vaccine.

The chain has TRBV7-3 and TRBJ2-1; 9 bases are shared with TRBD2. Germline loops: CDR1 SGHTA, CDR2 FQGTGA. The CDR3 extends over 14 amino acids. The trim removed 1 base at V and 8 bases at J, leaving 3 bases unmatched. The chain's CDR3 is CASSLIAGEDEQFF. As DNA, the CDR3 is TGTGCCAGCAGCTTAATAGCGGGAGAGGATGAGCAGTTCTTC.

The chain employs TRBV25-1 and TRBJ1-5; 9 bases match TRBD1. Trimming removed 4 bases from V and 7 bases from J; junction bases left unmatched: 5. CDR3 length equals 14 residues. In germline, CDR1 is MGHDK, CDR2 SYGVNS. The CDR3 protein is CASSGTGEIQPQHF. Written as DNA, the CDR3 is TGTGCCAGCAGTGGGACAGGGGAAATACAGCCCCAGCATTTT.

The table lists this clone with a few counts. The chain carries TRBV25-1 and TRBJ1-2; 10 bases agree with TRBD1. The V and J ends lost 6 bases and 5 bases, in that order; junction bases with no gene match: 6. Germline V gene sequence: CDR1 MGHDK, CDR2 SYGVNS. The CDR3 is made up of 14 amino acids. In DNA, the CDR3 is TGTGCCAGCAGGCCGGGACAGGGGTATTATGGCTACACCTTC. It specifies CASRPGQGYYGYTF.

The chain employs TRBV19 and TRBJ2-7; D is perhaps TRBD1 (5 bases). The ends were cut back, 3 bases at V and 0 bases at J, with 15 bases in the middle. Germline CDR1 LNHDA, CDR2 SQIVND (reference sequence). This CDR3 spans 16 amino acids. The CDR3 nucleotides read TGTGCCAGTAGTATCTCTGACAGCTACAGCTCCTACGAGCAGTACTTC. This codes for CASSISDSYSSYEQYF. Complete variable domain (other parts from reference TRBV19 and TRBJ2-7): DGGITQSPKYLFRKEGQNVTLSCEQNLNHDAMYWYRQDPGQGLRLIYYSQIVNDFQKGDIAEGYSVSREKKESFPLTVTSAQKNPTAFYLCASSISDSYSSYEQYFGPGTRLTVT.

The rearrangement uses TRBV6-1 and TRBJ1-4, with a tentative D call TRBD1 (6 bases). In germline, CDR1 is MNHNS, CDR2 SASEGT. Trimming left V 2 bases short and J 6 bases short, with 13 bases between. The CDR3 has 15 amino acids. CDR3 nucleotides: TGTGCCAGCAGTGAACGACAGGTTATTGATGAAAAACTGTTTTTT. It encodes CASSERQVIDEKLFF.

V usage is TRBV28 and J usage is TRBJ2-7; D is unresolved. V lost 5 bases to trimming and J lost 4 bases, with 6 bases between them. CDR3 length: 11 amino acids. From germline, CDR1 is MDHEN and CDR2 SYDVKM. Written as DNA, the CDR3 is TGTGCCAGCAGTAGCGTTTACGAGCAGTACTTC. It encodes CASSSVYEQYF.

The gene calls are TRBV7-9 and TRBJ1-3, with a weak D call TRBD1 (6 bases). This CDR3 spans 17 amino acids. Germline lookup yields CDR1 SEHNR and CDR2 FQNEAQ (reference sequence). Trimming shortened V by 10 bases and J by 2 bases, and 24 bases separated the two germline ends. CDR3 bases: TGTGCCACCGACAGGTTTGAAGGAACGGTAACTGGAAACACCATATATTTT. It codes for CATDRFEGTVTGNTIYF.

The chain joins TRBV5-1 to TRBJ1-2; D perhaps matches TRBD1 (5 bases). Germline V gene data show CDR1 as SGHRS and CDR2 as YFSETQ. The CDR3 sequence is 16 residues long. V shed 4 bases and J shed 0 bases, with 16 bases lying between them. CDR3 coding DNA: TGCGCCAGCAGCCTAACAATGGGGGTATCTAACTATGGCTACACCTTC. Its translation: CASSLTMGVSNYGYTF.

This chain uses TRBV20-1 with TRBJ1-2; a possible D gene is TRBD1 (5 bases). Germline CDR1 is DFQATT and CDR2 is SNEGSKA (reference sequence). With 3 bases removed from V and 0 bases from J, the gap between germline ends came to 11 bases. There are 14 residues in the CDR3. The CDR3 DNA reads TGCAGTGCTAGTCGAGGGACTACTAACTATGGCTACACCTTC. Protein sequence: CSASRGTTNYGYTF.

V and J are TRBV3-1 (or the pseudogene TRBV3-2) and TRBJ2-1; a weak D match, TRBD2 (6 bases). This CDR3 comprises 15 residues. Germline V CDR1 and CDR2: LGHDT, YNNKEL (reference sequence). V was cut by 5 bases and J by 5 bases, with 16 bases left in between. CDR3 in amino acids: CASSGGLRGDNEQFF. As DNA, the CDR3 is TGTGCCAGCAGCGGGGGACTGAGGGGAGACAATGAGCAGTTCTTC.

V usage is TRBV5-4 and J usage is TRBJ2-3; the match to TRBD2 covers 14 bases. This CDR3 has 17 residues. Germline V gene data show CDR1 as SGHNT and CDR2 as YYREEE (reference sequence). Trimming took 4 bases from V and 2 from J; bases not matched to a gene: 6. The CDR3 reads CASSPRLAGGVTDTQYF. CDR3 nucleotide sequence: TGTGCCAGCAGCCCCCGACTAGCGGGAGGGGTCACAGATACGCAGTATTTT. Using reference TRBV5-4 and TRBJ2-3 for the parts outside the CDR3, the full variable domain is ETGVTQSPTHLIKTRGQQVTLRCSSQSGHNTVSWYQQALGQGPQFIFQYYREEENGRGNFPPRFSGLQFPNYSSELNVNALELDDSALYLCASSPRLAGGVTDTQYFGPGTRLTVL.

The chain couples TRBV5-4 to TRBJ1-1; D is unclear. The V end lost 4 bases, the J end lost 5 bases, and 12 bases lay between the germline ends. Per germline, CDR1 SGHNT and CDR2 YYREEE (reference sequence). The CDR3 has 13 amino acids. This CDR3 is CASSHRPGTEAFF. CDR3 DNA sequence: TGTGCCAGCAGCCACCGGCCGGGGACTGAAGCTTTCTTT.

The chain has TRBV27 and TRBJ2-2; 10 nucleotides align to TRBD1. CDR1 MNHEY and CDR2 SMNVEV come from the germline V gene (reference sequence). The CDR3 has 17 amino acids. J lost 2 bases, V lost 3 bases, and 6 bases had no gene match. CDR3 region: CASSLPRTGGNTGELFF. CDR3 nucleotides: TGTGCCAGCAGTTTGCCCCGGACAGGGGGAAACACCGGGGAGCTGTTTTTT.

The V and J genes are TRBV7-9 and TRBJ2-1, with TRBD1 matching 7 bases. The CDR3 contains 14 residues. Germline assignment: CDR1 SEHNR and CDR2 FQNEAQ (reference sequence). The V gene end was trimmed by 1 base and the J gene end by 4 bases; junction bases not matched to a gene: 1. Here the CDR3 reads CASSLGDRYNEQFF. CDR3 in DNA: TGTGCCAGCAGCTTAGGGGACAGATACAATGAGCAGTTCTTC.

CDR3 sequence: CASSLIGGASYNSPLHF. CDR3 DNA sequence: TGTGCCAGCAGTTTAATCGGCGGGGCCTCCTATAATTCACCCCTCCACTTT. V is TRBV27 and J is TRBJ1-6; D may be TRBD1 (5 bases). Germline CDR1 reads MNHEY; CDR2 reads SMNVEV (reference sequence). The CDR3 has 17 residues. V gave up 2 bases and J gave up 0 bases, with 11 bases separating them.

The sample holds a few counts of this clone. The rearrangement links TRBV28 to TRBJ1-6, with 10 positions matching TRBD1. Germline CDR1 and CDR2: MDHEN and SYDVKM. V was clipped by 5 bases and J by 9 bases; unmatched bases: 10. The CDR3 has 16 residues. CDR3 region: CASSPEYRDRGSPLHF. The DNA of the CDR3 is TGTGCCAGCAGTCCGGAATACCGGGACAGGGGTTCACCCCTCCACTTT.

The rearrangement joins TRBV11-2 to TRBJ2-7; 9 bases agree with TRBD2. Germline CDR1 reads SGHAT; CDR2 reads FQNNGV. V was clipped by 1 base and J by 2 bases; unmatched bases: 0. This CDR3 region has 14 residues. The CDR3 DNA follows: TGTGCCAGCAGCTTAGGGACTAGCGCCTACGAGCAGTACTTC. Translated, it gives CASSLGTSAYEQYF.